The clone carrying this T cell receptor (beta chain) was observed at least ten times. Its specificity is unknown. The library put unique molecular identifiers onto individual cDNA molecules. TCRdb processed the RACE reads anew with MiXCR; each CDR3 protein has one entry. Of tens of thousands of distinct CDR3 sequences listed, approximately 11% are singletons. This specimen comes from a study of human T cells and chemical hapten exposure. Points from the study as a whole: Every donor had alopecia, and their immune response may therefore differ from healthy people's.

Time point specified: patch test 3, about 24 weeks after DPC sensitization. As to treatment: therapeutic diphenylcyclopropenone sensitization with weekly scalp DPC. The study drew its donors from alopecia patients who were 18 to 70 years old and suitable for DPC. The CDR3 has 15 amino acids. From germline, CDR1 is DFQATT and CDR2 SNEGSKA (reference sequence). Trimming shortened V by 0 bases and J by 8 bases, and 17 bases separated the two germline ends. The source material was whole blood, sampled in connection with sensitization to the hapten diphenylcyclopropenone (DPC). The chain is built from TRBV20-1 and TRBJ2-1; tentative D call: TRBD1 (5 bases). The TCR originated in a woman in her twenties or thirties with alopecia areata. Some clones in this sample may be carry-over from other donors' samples. The CDR3 reads CSARDLGLGAYEQFF. In nucleotides, the CDR3 is TGCAGTGCTAGAGATCTGGGGCTAGGCGCTTATGAGCAGTTCTTC.